The next 22 T cell receptor beta chains were all read from a single sample in a study of identical twins. TCRdb passed the 5' RACE reads through MiXCR, listing each CDR3 protein once. This sample has more than 200,000 distinct CDR3 sequences; around 15% occur once, and the top ten carry under 9.5%. Specimen: memory (CD45RO+) T cells sorted from blood. The origin of the receptors is a young woman in good health.

The chain recombines TRBV5-6 with TRBJ1-6, with a possible D match to TRBD1 (6 bases). Trimming took off 0 bases at V and 9 bases at J, with 10 bases between the two ends. The CDR3 length is 14 residues. Germline CDR1 is SGHDT and CDR2 is YYEEEE. The CDR3 coding sequence is TGTGCCAGCAGCTTGGACAGGGTGACTTCACCCCTCCACTTT. Protein product: CASSLDRVTSPLHF.

This clonotype has just one count. This chain joins TRBV6-5 and TRBJ2-7; D unresolved. Germline loops: CDR1 MNHEY, CDR2 SVGAGI. With 4 bases removed from V and 8 bases from J, the gap between germline ends came to 18 bases. The CDR3 length is 14 residues. The CDR3 loop is CASSFDKASSQQYF. The CDR3 DNA is TGTGCCAGCAGTTTCGACAAAGCAAGCAGCCAGCAGTACTTC.

The chain links TRBV5-5 to TRBJ2-3; D gene uncertain. CDR1 SGHKS and CDR2 YYEKEE come from the germline V gene (reference sequence). The CDR3 length is 16 residues. Trimming took off 6 bases at V and 2 bases at J, with 19 bases between the two ends. This chain's CDR3 is CASNPSPGVHTDTQYF. The CDR3 DNA follows: TGTGCCAGCAACCCCAGCCCCGGAGTGCACACAGATACGCAGTATTTT.

CDR3 bases: TGCAGTGCTAACAGTGCCCGGGCTGAAGCTTTCTTT. It is translated as CSANSARAEAFF. V usage is TRBV20-1 and J usage is TRBJ1-1, with no clear D. This CDR3 region has 12 residues. Germline V CDR1 and CDR2: DFQATT, SNEGSKA (reference sequence). Trimming removed 4 bases at V and 6 bases at J, with 12 bases between.

This clonotype has a handful of counts. V and J are TRBV3-1 and TRBJ2-5, with TRBD2 matching 9 bases. Trimming took 3 bases from V and 5 from J; bases not matched to a gene: 19. This CDR3 has 19 amino acids. In germline, CDR1 is LGHDT, CDR2 YNNKEL (reference sequence). The CDR3 DNA reads as TGTGCCAGCAGCCAGCGGACTCCAGAGCCGGGACTAGCCGCGGAGACCCAGTACTTC. Its protein is CASSQRTPEPGLAAETQYF.

This clonotype appeared a few times. This chain joins TRBV2 and TRBJ2-5; the match to TRBD2 covers 10 bases. Germline V lookup: CDR1 SNHLY, CDR2 FYNNEI. With 5 bases clipped from V and 5 bases from J, the junction kept 5 bases outside the gene matches. The CDR3 has 14 amino acids. CDR3 residues: CASSSLAGDETQYF. The CDR3 region has the DNA TGTGCCAGCAGTAGCCTAGCGGGAGACGAGACCCAGTACTTC.

This clonotype was counted only a few times. The genes are TRBV15 and TRBJ2-3; 8 positions match TRBD1. CDR3 length: 16 residues. Germline CDR1 and CDR2: LNHNV and YYDKDF (reference sequence). V shed 0 bases and J 1 base; nucleotides not matched to a gene: 3. CDR3 residues: CATSRDRTGRTDTQYF. DNA of the CDR3: TGTGCCACCAGCAGAGATAGGACAGGGCGCACAGATACGCAGTATTTT.

The chain uses TRBV10-3 and TRBJ1-2, with 8 bases matching TRBD1. Looked up from germline, CDR1 is ENHRY and CDR2 is SYGVKD. The CDR3 totals 13 residues. V lost 6 bases to trimming and J lost 6 bases; unmatched junction nucleotides: 6. For the CDR3, the DNA is TGTGCCATCAGGGGGACAGGAGGAGATGGCTACACCTTC. Protein product: CAIRGTGGDGYTF.

The rearrangement joins TRBV5-1 to TRBJ1-2, with D unresolved. CDR3 length: 12 amino acids. CDR1 is SGHRS and CDR2 is YFSETQ in the germline V gene. V lost 3 bases and J lost 8, with 11 bases in between. DNA of the CDR3: TGCGCCAGCAGCTCATGGACGGAGGGCTACACCTTC. Translation gives CASSSWTEGYTF.

This clonotype occurred many times. The rearrangement joins TRBV6-2 or TRBV6-3 to TRBJ2-3; D remains unclear. Deletions cut 8 bases from V and 2 bases from J, with 8 bases between. The CDR3 consists of 12 residues. The germline V gene has CDR1 MNHEY and CDR2 SVGEGT. CDR3 sequence (DNA): TGTGCCAGCCGTGGCCTCACAGATACGCAGTATTTT. Translated, it gives CASRGLTDTQYF.

The chain joins TRBV7-9 to TRBJ2-3; the D gene is possibly TRBD1 (6 bases). V gave up 1 base and J gave up 3 bases, with 8 bases separating them. This CDR3 contains 14 residues. Germline CDR1 SEHNR, CDR2 FQNEAQ (reference sequence). As DNA, the CDR3 is TGTGCCAGCAGCTTAGTCCAGGGGACAGATACGCAGTATTTT. Its protein is CASSLVQGTDTQYF.

The sample holds a few counts of this clonotype. The chain recombines TRBV7-9 with TRBJ1-5; 7 bases match TRBD1. After removal of 6 bases from V and 7 bases from J, the junction contained 6 bases not matched to a gene. Germline assignment: CDR1 SEHNR and CDR2 FQNEAQ (reference sequence). The CDR3 sequence is 13 residues long. CDR3 DNA: TGTGCCAGCAGTCGACAGGGCCAGCAGCCCCAGCATTTT. Translating it yields CASSRQGQQPQHF.

There are many counts of this clonotype. V usage is TRBV12-3 or TRBV12-4 and J usage is TRBJ1-4, with TRBD1 matching over 7 bases. The CDR3 is 16 residues long. V lost 6 bases and J lost 7; bases outside the gene matches: 14. CDR3 sequence (DNA): TGTGCCAGCAGGGACCGACAGGGAAATGGGCGTGAAAAACTGTTTTTT. Its translation: CASRDRQGNGREKLFF.

J is TRBJ2-7 and V is TRBV6-2 or TRBV6-3; D gene uncertain. V was shortened by 7 bases and J by 1 base, with 14 bases between the two germline ends. Germline V lookup: CDR1 MNHEY, CDR2 SVGEGT. This CDR3 has 14 amino acids. CDR3 sequence reads: CASKVQPNSYEQYF. For the CDR3, the DNA is TGTGCCAGCAAAGTACAGCCTAATTCCTACGAGCAGTACTTC.

This sequence joins TRBV7-1 and TRBJ2-2, with D unresolved. TRBV7-1 is recorded as an ORF, its role being uncertain. The ends were cut back, 8 bases at V and 9 bases at J, with 16 bases in the middle. The CDR3 runs to 13 residues. The CDR3 protein is CASGQKLYRELFF. The CDR3 DNA sequence: TGTGCCAGCGGCCAGAAGCTCTACAGGGAGCTGTTTTTT.

V usage is TRBV20-1 and J usage is TRBJ2-1; 11 bases map to TRBD2. Germline trimming cut 1 base from V and 3 bases from J; bases unmatched to any gene: 2. The CDR3 length is 15 residues. Germline CDR1 reads DFQATT; CDR2 reads SNEGSKA (reference sequence). This chain's CDR3 is CSARVGTSGYNEQFF. CDR3 DNA: TGCAGTGCTAGAGTAGGGACTAGCGGCTACAATGAGCAGTTCTTC.

In its sample, this clonotype was seen a few times. V and J are TRBV2 and TRBJ1-6; 7 bases map to TRBD1. CDR3 length equals 14 residues. CDR1 is SNHLY, CDR2 FYNNEI, per germline. The V segment lost 6 bases and the J segment 8 bases; nucleotides outside the gene matches: 7. The DNA for the CDR3 is TGTGCCAGCAGCCCTACAGGGGTCTATTCACCCCTCCACTTT. Amino acids: CASSPTGVYSPLHF. Filled out from reference TRBV2 and TRBJ1-6, the complete variable domain reads EPEVTQTPSHQVTQMGQEVILRCVPISNHLYFYWYRQILGQKVEFLVSFYNNEISEKSEIFDDQFSVERPDGSNFTLKIRSTKLEDSAMYFCASSPTGVYSPLHFGNGTRLTVT.

The chain carries TRBV5-1 and TRBJ2-7; no definite D call. Germline-derived CDR1 and CDR2 are SGHRS and YFSETQ. This CDR3 region has 14 residues. Between the trimmed V and J ends, which lost 2 bases and 1 base, there was a span of 10 bases. The CDR3 reads CASSLESRSYEQYF. The CDR3 DNA is TGCGCCAGCAGCTTAGAATCCAGGTCCTACGAGCAGTACTTC.

This chain connects TRBV6-1 to TRBJ1-1; possibly TRBD1 for D (5 bases). Looked up from germline, CDR1 is MNHNS and CDR2 is SASEGT. V lost 10 bases and J lost 1, with 16 bases in between. This CDR3 contains 14 residues. DNA for the CDR3: TGTGCCACAAGGCTTGGGACGGCGAACACTGAAGCTTTCTTT. Translating gives CATRLGTANTEAFF.

This clonotype has more than one count but fewer than ten. The chain is built from TRBV7-2 and TRBJ2-5; the D gene is possibly TRBD2 (6 bases). Germline assignment: CDR1 SGHTA and CDR2 FQGNSA. The CDR3 runs to 13 residues. The ends were cut back, 3 bases at V and 2 bases at J, with 7 bases in the middle. CDR3 DNA sequence: TGTGCCAGCAGCTTCGGGAGACAAGAGACCCAGTACTTC. Translation: CASSFGRQETQYF.

This clonotype was seen a few times. CDR3 protein: CASSKDGYNEQFF. The CDR3 DNA sequence: TGTGCCAGCAGTAAGGACGGCTACAATGAGCAGTTCTTC. The chain combines TRBV6-2 or TRBV6-3 with TRBJ2-1; D is unresolved. This CDR3 has 13 amino acids. Trimming shortened V by 5 bases and J by 3 bases, and 8 bases separated the two germline ends. Germline V CDR1 and CDR2: MNHEY, SVGEGT.

This sequence joins TRBV7-2 and TRBJ2-1; 10 nucleotides align to TRBD2. The CDR3 loop spans 14 amino acids. V was clipped by 3 bases and J by 7 bases; unmatched bases: 3. CDR1 is SGHTA and CDR2 is FQGNSA in the germline V gene. As DNA, the CDR3 is TGTGCCAGCAGCTTTCAGCGGGGGGGGAATGAGCAGTTCTTC. It translates to CASSFQRGGNEQFF. Full variable domain (remainder filled in from reference TRBV7-2 and TRBJ2-1): GAGVSQSPSNKVTEKGKDVELRCDPISGHTALYWYRQSLGQGLEFLIYFQGNSAPDKSGLPSDRFSAERTGGSVSTLTIQRTQQEDSAVYLCASSFQRGGNEQFFGPGTRLTVL.